A selection of T cell receptor beta chains follows, all from one sample in a study of beta chain features in type 1 diabetes. The assay was immunoSEQ multiplex PCR, and TCRdb's table has in-frame clones only and misses some. The sample shows roughly 500,000 clones, approximately 31% of them seen only once. The sequenced sample was naive CD4+ T cells from blood. These TCRs come from a young man in good health. Each CDR3 is given with its conserved first and last residue. The D gene is left open where the match is weak. Clone size is stated in some rows and not others, as once, few, many or a class when expanded.

abundance	j_gene	v_gene	d_gene	CDR3aa	CDR3nt
few	TRBJ2-1	TRBV9	-	CASSVDRTSEQFF	TGTGCCAGCAGCGTCGACAGGACGAGTGAGCAGTTCTTC
-	TRBJ2-1	TRBV28	TRBD1	CVIGQGNYNEQFF	TGTGTAATAGGACAGGGAAATTACAATGAGCAGTTCTTC
-	TRBJ2-3	TRBV2	-	CATSLLPSTDTQYF	TGTGCCACCAGCCTACTACCTAGCACAGATACGCAGTATTTT
few	TRBJ2-1	TRBV2	-	CATRGYNEQFF	TGTGCCACCCGGGGCTACAATGAGCAGTTCTTC
-	TRBJ2-3	TRBV4-2	-	CASSPRAESTDTQYF	TGTGCCAGCAGCCCCCGTGCGGAGAGCACAGATACGCAGTATTTT
-	TRBJ2-7	TRBV7-9	-	CASSLGLAGYEQYF	TGTGCCAGCAGCTTAGGGCTGGCTGGCTACGAGCAGTACTTC
few	TRBJ1-2	TRBV7-6	-	CASSPRQGGDYGYTF	TGTGCCAGCAGCCCGCGGCAGGGAGGGGACTATGGCTACACCTTC
-	TRBJ2-4	TRBV7-2	-	CASSFPSQGANIQYF	TGTGCCAGCAGCTTCCCATCCCAGGGAGCCAACATTCAGTACTTC
-	TRBJ2-7	TRBV5-1	-	CASSFPTAPAPYEQYF	TGCGCCAGCAGCTTTCCGACAGCACCAGCACCCTACGAGCAGTACTTC
few	TRBJ2-7	TRBV4-2	TRBD1	CASSQDRMGEQYF	TGTGCCAGCAGCCAGGACAGGATGGGGGAGCAGTACTTC
few	TRBJ2-3	TRBV4-2	TRBD2	CASSQDQPRYSGRYDTQYF	TGTGCCAGCAGCCAAGATCAGCCCCGGTATAGCGGGAGGTACGATACGCAGTATTTT
-	TRBJ1-1	TRBV11-2	-	CASSLSNTEAFF	TGTGCCAGCAGCCTTTCGAACACTGAAGCTTTCTTT
few	TRBJ2-5	TRBV7-9	-	CATSNVAQYF	TGTGCCACGTCGAATGTGGCCCAGTACTTC
-	TRBJ2-2	TRBV2	TRBD1	CASSEGQGWTGELFF	TGTGCCAGCAGCGAAGGACAGGGATGGACCGGGGAGCTGTTTTTT
few	TRBJ2-2	TRBV7-3	-	CASSLATNTGELFF	TGTGCCAGCTCCCTCGCTACGAACACCGGGGAGCTGTTTTTT
-	TRBJ1-1	TRBV4-3	-	CASSQVLRNTNTEAFF	TGCGCCAGCAGCCAAGTTCTACGGAATACGAACACTGAAGCTTTCTTT
-	TRBJ1-2	TRBV10-3	-	CAISGGNGYTF	TGTGCCATCTCTGGGGGTAATGGCTACACCTTC
-	TRBJ2-5	TRBV27	-	CASSPWEATKETQYF	TGTGCCAGCAGTCCTTGGGAGGCGACGAAAGAGACCCAGTACTTC
-	TRBJ2-7	TRBV4-3	-	CASSQERQSYEQYF	TGCGCCAGCAGCCAAGAACGGCAGTCGTACGAGCAGTACTTC
few	TRBJ2-3	TRBV7-6	-	CASSSQSGDDTQYF	TGTGCCAGCAGCTCCCAGAGCGGAGACGATACGCAGTATTTT
-	TRBJ2-1	TRBV5-1	-	CASSLGLRNNEQFF	TGCGCCAGCAGCTTGGGTCTTAGGAACAATGAGCAGTTCTTC
-	TRBJ2-5	TRBV5-1	TRBD1	CASSPRGRNPQETQYF	TGCGCCAGCAGCCCCAGGGGGCGAAATCCCCAAGAGACCCAGTACTTC
once	TRBJ2-1	TRBV9	TRBD2	CASSVRTSGSDEQFF	TGTGCCAGCAGCGTTCGGACTAGCGGGAGTGATGAGCAGTTCTTC
-	TRBJ1-1	TRBV7-2	-	CASSLGHRAEAFF	TGTGCCAGCAGCTTAGGACACAGGGCTGAAGCTTTCTTT
-	TRBJ1-1	TRBV9	-	CASSVVPKAQGAEAFF	TGTGCCAGCAGCGTAGTCCCCAAGGCTCAGGGCGCTGAAGCTTTCTTT
-	TRBJ2-7	TRBV28	-	CASGPPGTATYEQYF	TGTGCCAGCGGCCCCCCCGGGACCGCGACTTACGAGCAGTACTTC
few	TRBJ2-3	TRBV13	-	CASSRRGTDTQYF	TGTGCCAGCAGCCGGAGAGGCACAGATACGCAGTATTTT
-	TRBJ2-3	TRBV11-1	TRBD2	CASSLMPSGASTDTQYF	TGTGCCAGCAGCTTAATGCCTAGCGGAGCCAGCACAGATACGCAGTATTTT
-	TRBJ2-7	TRBV9	TRBD2	CASSLAGGNYEQYF	TGTGCCAGCAGCCTAGCGGGAGGCAACTACGAGCAGTACTTC
once	TRBJ2-2	TRBV29-1	-	CSVEDGGVRTGELFF	TGCAGCGTTGAAGATGGGGGAGTCCGCACCGGGGAGCTGTTTTTT
-	TRBJ2-5	TRBV9	-	CASSVVASRGTQYF	TGTGCCAGCAGCGTAGTGGCTTCTCGGGGGACCCAGTACTTC
-	TRBJ2-3	TRBV7-2	TRBD2	CASSTLAGGSTDTQYF	TGTGCCAGCAGCACGCTAGCGGGAGGGAGCACAGATACGCAGTATTTT
-	TRBJ2-3	TRBV7-9	TRBD2	CASSPSGGSTDTQYF	TGTGCCAGCAGCCCCAGCGGGGGGAGCACAGATACGCAGTATTTT
-	TRBJ1-1	TRBV6-5	TRBD1	CASSLSGQRGTEAFF	TGTGCCAGCTCCCTCTCGGGACAGCGGGGCACTGAAGCTTTCTTT
-	TRBJ2-1	TRBV19	TRBD2	CASSIGTSAYNEQFF	TGTGCCAGTAGTATAGGGACTAGCGCCTACAATGAGCAGTTCTTC
-	TRBJ2-2	TRBV7-7	TRBD2	CASSLIAGEGGGELFF	TGTGCTAGCAGCTTAATAGCGGGAGAAGGTGGCGGGGAGCTGTTTTTT
-	TRBJ2-7	TRBV30	TRBD1	CAWSDDRGIYEQAEQYF	TGTGCCTGGAGTGATGACAGGGGAATTTACGAGCAGGCCGAGCAGTACTTC
few	TRBJ2-7	TRBV5-4	TRBD2	CASSLAKSGGHEQYF	TGTGCCAGCAGCTTGGCAAAGTCGGGAGGGCACGAGCAGTACTTC
-	TRBJ2-7	TRBV21-1	-	CASSKDRGLYEQYF	TGTGCCAGCAGCAAAGACAGGGGCCTGTACGAGCAGTACTTC
-	TRBJ2-7	TRBV30	-	CAWSVPPAQGKEQYF	TGTGCCTGGAGTGTTCCCCCGGCCCAAGGTAAGGAGCAGTACTTC
-	TRBJ2-1	TRBV9	TRBD2	CASSPLAGNYNEQFF	TGTGCCAGCAGCCCGCTAGCGGGAAACTACAATGAGCAGTTCTTC
once	TRBJ1-2	TRBV30	-	CAWPAWSYFYGYTF	TGTGCCTGGCCTGCCTGGAGCTATTTCTATGGCTACACCTTC
few	TRBJ2-2	TRBV29-1	-	CSVGRVGTGELFF	TGCAGCGTTGGCAGGGTCGGCACCGGGGAGCTGTTTTTT
-	TRBJ1-1	TRBV19	-	CASTMNTEAFF	TGTGCTAGCACAATGAACACTGAAGCTTTCTTT
-	TRBJ2-1	TRBV7-9	TRBD2	CASSRRTSGRIYNEQFF	TGTGCCAGCAGCCGAAGGACTAGCGGGAGGATCTACAATGAGCAGTTCTTC
-	TRBJ1-1	TRBV7-9	-	CASSLVRSEDTEAFF	TGTGCCAGCAGCTTAGTACGTTCGGAGGACACTGAAGCTTTCTTT
few	TRBJ2-1	TRBV29-1	-	CSVEAGNTRGNEQFF	TGCAGCGTTGAGGCCGGGAACACGAGGGGCAATGAGCAGTTCTTC
few	TRBJ2-3	TRBV29-1	-	CSVEFPPGRPDTQYF	TGCAGCGTTGAGTTCCCCCCGGGGAGGCCAGATACGCAGTATTTT